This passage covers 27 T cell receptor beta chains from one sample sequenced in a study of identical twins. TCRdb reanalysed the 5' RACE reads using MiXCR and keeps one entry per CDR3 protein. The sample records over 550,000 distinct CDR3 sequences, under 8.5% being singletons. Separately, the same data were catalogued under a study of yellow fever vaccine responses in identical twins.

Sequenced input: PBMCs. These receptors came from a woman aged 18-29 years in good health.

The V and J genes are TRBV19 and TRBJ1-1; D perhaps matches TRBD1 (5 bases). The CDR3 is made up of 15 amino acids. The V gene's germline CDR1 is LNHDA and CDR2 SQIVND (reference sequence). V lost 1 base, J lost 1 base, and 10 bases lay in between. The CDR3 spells CASSIASGTNTEAFF. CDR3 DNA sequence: TGTGCCAGTAGTATAGCCTCCGGGACGAACACTGAAGCTTTCTTT.

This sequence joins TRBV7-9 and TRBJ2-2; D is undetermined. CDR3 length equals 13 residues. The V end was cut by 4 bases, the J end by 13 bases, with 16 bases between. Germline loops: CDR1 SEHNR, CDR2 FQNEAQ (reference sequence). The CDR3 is CASSSGPTWGLFF. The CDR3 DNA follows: TGTGCCAGCAGCTCCGGGCCCACCTGGGGGCTGTTTTTT.

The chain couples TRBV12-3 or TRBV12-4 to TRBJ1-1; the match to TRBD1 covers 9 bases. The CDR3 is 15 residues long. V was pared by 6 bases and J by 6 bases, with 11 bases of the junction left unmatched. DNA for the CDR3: TGTGCCAGCAGGGGACAGGGTAAGGTTGTGGCTGAAGCTTTCTTT. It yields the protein CASRGQGKVVAEAFF.

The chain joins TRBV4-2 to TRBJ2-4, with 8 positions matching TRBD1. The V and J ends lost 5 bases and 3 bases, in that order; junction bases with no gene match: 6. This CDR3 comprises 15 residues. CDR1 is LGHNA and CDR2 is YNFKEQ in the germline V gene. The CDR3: CASSYGTGGKNIQYF. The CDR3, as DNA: TGTGCCAGCAGCTACGGGACAGGTGGCAAAAACATTCAGTACTTC.

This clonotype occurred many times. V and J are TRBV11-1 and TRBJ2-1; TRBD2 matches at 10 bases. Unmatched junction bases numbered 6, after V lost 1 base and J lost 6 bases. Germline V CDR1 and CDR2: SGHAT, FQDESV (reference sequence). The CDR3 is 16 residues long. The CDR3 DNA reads TGTGCCAGCAGCTTAGAGATTAGCGGGGGGATCAATGAGCAGTTCTTC. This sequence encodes CASSLEISGGINEQFF.

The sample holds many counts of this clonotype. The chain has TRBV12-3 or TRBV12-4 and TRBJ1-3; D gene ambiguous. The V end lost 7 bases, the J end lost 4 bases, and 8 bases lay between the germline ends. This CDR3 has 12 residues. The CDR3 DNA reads TGTGCCAGCAACCTGTGGGGAAACACCATATATTTT. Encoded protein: CASNLWGNTIYF.

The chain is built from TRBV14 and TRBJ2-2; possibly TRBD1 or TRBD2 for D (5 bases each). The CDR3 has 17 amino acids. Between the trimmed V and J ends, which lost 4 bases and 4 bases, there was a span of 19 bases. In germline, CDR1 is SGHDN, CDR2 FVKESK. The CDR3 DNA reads TGTGCCAGCAGCCTCGTGGATATCGGGACGGCCACCGGGGAGCTGTTTTTT. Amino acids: CASSLVDIGTATGELFF. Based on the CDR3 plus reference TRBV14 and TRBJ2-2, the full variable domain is EAGVTQFPSHSVIEKGQTVTLRCDPISGHDNLYWYRRVMGKEIKFLLHFVKESKQDESGMPNNRFLAERTGGTYSTLKVQPAELEDSGVYFCASSLVDIGTATGELFFGEGSRLTVL.

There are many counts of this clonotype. CDR3 residues: CASSLGRPNEKLFF. The CDR3 DNA reads as TGCGCCAGCAGCTTGGGTCGTCCTAATGAAAAACTGTTTTTT. J is TRBJ1-4 and V is TRBV5-1; D not resolved. CDR3 length: 14 amino acids. Per germline, CDR1 SGHRS and CDR2 YFSETQ. Trimming pared 0 bases from V and 3 bases from J, leaving 6 bases between.

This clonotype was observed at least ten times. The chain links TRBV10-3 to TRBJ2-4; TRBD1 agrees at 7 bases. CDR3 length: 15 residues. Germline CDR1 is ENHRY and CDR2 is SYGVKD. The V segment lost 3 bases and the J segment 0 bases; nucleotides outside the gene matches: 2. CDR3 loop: CAISDGTVAKNIQYF. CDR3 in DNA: TGTGCCATCAGTGACGGGACAGTAGCCAAAAACATTCAGTACTTC.

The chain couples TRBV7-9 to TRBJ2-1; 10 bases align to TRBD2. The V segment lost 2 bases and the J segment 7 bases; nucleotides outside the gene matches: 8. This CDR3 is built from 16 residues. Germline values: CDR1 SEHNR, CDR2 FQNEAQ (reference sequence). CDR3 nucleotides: TGTGCCAGCAGCTTACTAGCGGGAGTTGTAAGTAATGAGCAGTTCTTC. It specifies CASSLLAGVVSNEQFF.

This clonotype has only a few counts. The CDR3 DNA reads as TGCAGTGCTAGCCAACGACTAGCGGGAGTGTTTCGGCAGTTCTTC. Translating it yields CSASQRLAGVFRQFF. The chain has TRBV20-1 and TRBJ2-1, with 12 nucleotides matching TRBD2. Germline V CDR1 and CDR2: DFQATT, SNEGSKA (reference sequence). The CDR3 is 15 residues long. V lost 3 bases and J lost 12; bases outside the gene matches: 12.

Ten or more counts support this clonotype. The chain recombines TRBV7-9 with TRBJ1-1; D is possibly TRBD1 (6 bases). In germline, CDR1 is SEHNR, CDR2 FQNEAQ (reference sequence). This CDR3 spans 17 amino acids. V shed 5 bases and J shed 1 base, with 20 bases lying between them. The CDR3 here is CASSPRLQGLKNTEAFF. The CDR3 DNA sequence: TGTGCCAGCAGCCCGCGACTACAGGGTCTAAAGAACACTGAAGCTTTCTTT.

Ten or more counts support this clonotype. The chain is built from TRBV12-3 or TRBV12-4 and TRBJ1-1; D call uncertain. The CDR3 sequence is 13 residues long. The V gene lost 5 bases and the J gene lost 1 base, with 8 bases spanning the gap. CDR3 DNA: TGTGCCAGCAGTCAACGACCGAACACTGAAGCTTTCTTT. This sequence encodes CASSQRPNTEAFF.

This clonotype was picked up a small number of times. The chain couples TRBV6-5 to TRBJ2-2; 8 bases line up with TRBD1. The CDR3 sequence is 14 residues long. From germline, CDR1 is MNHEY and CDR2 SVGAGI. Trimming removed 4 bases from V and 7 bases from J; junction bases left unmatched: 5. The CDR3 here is CASSSTTGGGELFF. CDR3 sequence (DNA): TGTGCCAGCAGTTCCACCACAGGGGGCGGGGAGCTGTTTTTT.

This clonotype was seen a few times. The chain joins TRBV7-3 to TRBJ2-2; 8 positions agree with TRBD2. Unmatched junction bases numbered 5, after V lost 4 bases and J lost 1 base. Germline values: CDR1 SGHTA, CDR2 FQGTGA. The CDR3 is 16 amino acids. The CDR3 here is CASSSRAGGNTGELFF. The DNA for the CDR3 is TGTGCCAGCAGCTCTAGGGCGGGAGGGAACACCGGGGAGCTGTTTTTT.

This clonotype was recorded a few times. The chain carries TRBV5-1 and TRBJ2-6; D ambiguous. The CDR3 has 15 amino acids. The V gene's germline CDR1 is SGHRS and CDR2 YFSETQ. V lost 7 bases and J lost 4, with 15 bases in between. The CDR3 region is CASRSPGSGANVLTF. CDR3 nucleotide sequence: TGCGCCAGCCGGTCACCGGGTTCGGGGGCCAACGTCCTGACTTTC.

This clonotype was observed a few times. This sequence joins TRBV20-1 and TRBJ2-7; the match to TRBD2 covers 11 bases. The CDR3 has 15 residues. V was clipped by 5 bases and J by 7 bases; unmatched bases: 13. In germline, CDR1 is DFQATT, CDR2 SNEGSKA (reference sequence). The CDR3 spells CSAPIGLAGGSEQYF. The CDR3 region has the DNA TGCAGTGCTCCTATAGGGTTAGCGGGAGGGTCGGAGCAGTACTTC.

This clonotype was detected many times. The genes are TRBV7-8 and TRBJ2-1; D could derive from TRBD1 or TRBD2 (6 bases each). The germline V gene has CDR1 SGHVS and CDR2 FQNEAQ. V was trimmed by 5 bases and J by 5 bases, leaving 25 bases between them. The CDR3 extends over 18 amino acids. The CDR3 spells CASSLTGGFDRGHNEQFF. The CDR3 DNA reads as TGTGCCAGCAGCCTCACCGGCGGGTTCGATCGGGGGCACAATGAGCAGTTCTTC.

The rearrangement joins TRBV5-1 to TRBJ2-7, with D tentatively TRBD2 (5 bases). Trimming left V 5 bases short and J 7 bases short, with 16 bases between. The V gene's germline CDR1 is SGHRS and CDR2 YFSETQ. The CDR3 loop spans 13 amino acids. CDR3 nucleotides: TGCGCCAGCAGGCCATACCCCGGGGAAGAGCAGTACTTC. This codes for CASRPYPGEEQYF.

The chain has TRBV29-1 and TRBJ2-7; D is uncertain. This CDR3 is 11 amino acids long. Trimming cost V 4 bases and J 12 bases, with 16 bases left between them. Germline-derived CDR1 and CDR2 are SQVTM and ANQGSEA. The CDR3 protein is CSVVRSGALYV. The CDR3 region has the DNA TGCAGCGTTGTGCGTAGTGGCGCTTTGTACGTC.

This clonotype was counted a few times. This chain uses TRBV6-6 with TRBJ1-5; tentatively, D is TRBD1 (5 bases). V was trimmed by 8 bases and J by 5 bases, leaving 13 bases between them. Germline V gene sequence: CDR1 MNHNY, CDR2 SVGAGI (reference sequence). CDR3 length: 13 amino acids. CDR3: CASGDGSHQPQHF. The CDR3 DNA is TGTGCCAGCGGGGACGGATCACATCAGCCCCAGCATTTT.

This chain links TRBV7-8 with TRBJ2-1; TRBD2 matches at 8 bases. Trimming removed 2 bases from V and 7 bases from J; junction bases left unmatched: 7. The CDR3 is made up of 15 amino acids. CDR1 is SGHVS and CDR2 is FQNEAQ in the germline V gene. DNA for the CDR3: TGTGCCAGCAGCTTATCCGGGGGGGCCGAGAATGAGCAGTTCTTC. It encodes CASSLSGGAENEQFF.

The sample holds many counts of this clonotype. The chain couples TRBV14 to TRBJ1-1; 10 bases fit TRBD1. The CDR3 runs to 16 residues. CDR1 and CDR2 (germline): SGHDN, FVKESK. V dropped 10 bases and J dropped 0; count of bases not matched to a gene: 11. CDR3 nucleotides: TGTGCCACAAGAGACAGGGGGCGCGGGGTGAACACTGAAGCTTTCTTT. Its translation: CATRDRGRGVNTEAFF.

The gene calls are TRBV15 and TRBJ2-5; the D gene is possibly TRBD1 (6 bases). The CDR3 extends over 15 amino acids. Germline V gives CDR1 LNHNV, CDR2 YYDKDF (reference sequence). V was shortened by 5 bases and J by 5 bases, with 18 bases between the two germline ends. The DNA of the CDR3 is TGTGCCACCAGCCTTCAACAGGGTCTCGGGGAGACCCAGTACTTC. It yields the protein CATSLQQGLGETQYF.

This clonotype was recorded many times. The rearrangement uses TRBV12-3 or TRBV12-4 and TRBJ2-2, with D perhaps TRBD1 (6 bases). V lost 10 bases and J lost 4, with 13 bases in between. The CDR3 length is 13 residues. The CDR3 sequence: CAIRRGPTGELFF. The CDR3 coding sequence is TGTGCCATCCGCAGGGGACCCACCGGGGAGCTGTTTTTT.

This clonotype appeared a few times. The CDR3 DNA reads TGTGCCAGCCGGGCGGGGGCATACGAGCAGTACTTC. Translated, it gives CASRAGAYEQYF. The genes are TRBV6-2 or TRBV6-3 and TRBJ2-7, with a weak D call TRBD2 (7 bases). Germline V lookup: CDR1 MNHEY, CDR2 SVGEGT. With 8 bases removed from V and 4 bases from J, the gap between germline ends came to 12 bases. The CDR3 has 12 residues.

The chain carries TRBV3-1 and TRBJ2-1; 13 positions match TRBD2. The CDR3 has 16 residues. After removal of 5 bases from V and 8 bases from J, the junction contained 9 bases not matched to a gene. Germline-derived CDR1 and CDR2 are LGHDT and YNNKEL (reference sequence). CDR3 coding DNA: TGTGCCAGCAGCTTAACTAGCGGGAGGGTTCGGGATGAGCAGTTCTTC. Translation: CASSLTSGRVRDEQFF.